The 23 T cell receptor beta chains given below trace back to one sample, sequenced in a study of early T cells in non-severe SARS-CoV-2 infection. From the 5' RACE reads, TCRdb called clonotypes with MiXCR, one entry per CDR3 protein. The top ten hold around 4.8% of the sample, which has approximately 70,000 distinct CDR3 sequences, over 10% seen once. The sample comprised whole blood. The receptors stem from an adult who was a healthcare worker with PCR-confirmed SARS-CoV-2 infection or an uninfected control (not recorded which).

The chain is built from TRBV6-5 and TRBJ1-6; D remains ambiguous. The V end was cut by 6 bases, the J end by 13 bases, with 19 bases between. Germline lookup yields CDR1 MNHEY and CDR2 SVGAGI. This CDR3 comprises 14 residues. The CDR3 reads CASREDIGPRPLHF. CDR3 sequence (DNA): TGTGCCAGCAGGGAAGACATCGGACCGAGGCCCCTCCACTTT.

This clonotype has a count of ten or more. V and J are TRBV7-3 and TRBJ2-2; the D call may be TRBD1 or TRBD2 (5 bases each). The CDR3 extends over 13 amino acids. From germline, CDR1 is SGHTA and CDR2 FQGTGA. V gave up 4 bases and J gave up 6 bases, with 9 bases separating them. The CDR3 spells CASSSRGAGELFF. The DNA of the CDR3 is TGTGCCAGCAGCTCTAGGGGAGCCGGGGAGCTGTTTTTT.

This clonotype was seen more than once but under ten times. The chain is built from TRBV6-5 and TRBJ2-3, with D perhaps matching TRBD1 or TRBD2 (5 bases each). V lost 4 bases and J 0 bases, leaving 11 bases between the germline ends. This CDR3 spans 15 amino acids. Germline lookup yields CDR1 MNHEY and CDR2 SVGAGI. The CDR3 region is CASSFLRDSTDTQYF. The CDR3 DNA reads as TGTGCCAGCAGTTTCCTCCGGGACAGCACAGATACGCAGTATTTT.

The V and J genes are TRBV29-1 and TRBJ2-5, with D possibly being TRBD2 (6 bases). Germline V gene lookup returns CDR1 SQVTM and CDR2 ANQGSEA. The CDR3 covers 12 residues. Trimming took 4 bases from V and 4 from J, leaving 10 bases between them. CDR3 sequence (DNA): TGCAGCGTTGTTTTGGGACTAGAGACCCAGTACTTC. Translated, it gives CSVVLGLETQYF.

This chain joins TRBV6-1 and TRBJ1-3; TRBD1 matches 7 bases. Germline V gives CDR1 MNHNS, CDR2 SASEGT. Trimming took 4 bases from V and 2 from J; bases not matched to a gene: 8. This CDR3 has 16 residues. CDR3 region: CASSGYRGMPGNTIYF. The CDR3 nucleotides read TGTGCCAGCAGTGGCTACAGGGGAATGCCTGGAAACACCATATATTTT.

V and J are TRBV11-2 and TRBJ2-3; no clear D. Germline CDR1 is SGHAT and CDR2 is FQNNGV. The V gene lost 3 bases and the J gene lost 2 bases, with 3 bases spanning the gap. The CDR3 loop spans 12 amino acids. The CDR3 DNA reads TGTGCCAGCAGCTTCCCCACAGATACGCAGTATTTT. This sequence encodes CASSFPTDTQYF.

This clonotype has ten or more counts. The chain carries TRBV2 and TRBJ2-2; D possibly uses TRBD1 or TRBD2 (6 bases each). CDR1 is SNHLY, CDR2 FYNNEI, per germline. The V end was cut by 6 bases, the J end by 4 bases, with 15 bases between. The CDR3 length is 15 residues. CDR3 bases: TGTGCCAGCAGCAAGGGGGGACGGTCCACCGGGGAGCTGTTTTTT. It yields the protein CASSKGGRSTGELFF.

CDR3: CATSSPKTDTQYF. CDR3 DNA: TGTGCCACCAGCTCCCCAAAGACAGATACGCAGTATTTT. The chain carries TRBV15 and TRBJ2-3; D not certain. The germline V gene encodes CDR1 LNHNV and CDR2 YYDKDF (reference sequence). V was pared by 5 bases and J by 3 bases, with 9 bases between. This CDR3 is built from 13 residues.

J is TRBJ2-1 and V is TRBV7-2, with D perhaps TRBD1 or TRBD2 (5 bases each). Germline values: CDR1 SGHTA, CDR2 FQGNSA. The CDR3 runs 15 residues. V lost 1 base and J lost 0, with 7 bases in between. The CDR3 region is CASSLVGTSYNEQFF. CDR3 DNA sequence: TGTGCCAGCAGCTTAGTCGGGACCTCCTACAATGAGCAGTTCTTC.

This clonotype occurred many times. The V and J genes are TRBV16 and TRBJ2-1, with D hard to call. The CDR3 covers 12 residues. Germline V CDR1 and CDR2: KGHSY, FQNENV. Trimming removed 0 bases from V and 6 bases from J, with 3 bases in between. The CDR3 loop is CASSQSTNEQFF. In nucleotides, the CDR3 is TGTGCCAGCAGCCAATCTACCAATGAGCAGTTCTTC.

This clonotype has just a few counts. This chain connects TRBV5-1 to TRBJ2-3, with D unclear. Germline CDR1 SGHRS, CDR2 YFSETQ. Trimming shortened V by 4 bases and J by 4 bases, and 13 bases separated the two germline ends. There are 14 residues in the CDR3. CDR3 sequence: CASSPLQSPDTQYF. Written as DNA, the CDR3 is TGCGCCAGCAGCCCCCTCCAGAGCCCAGATACGCAGTATTTT.

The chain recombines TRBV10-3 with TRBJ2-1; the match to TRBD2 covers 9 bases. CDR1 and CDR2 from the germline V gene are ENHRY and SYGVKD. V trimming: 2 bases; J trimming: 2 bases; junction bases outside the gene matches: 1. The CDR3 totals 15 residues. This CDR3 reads CAISEASGAYNEQFF. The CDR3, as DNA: TGTGCCATCAGTGAGGCTAGCGGGGCCTACAATGAGCAGTTCTTC.

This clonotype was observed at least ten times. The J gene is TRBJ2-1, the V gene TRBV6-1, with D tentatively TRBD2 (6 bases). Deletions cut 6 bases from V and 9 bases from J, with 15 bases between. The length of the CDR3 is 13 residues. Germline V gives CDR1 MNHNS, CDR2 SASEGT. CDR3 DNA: TGTGCCAGCAGCGCGGATCGGGGAGGTGAGCAGTTCTTC. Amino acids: CASSADRGGEQFF.

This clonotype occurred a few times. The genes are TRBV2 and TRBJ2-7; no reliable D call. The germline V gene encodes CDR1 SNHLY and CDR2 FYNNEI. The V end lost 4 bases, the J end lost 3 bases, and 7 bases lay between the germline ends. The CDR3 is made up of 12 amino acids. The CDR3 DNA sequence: TGTGCCAGCAGTGCCCAAAACTACGAGCAGTACTTC. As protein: CASSAQNYEQYF.

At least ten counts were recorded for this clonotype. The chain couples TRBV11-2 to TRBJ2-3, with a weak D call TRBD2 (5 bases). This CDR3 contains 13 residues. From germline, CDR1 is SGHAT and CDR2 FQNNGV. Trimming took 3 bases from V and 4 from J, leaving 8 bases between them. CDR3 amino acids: CASSFSSSDTQYF. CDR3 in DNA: TGTGCCAGCAGCTTCTCTAGCTCAGATACGCAGTATTTT.

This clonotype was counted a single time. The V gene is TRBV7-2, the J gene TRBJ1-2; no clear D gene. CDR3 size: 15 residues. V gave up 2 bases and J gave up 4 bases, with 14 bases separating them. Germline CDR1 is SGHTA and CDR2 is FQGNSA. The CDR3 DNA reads TGTGCCAGCAGCTTACGCCCCCAGGACCCCTATGGCTACACCTTC. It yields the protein CASSLRPQDPYGYTF.

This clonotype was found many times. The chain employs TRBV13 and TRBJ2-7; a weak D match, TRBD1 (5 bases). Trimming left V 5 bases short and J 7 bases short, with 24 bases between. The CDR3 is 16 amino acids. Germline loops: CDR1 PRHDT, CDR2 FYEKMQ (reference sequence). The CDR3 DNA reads TGTGCCAGCAGCACGACAGTTCTCACTCCATCGGGTGAGCAGTACTTC. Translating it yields CASSTTVLTPSGEQYF. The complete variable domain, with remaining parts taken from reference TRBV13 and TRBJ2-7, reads AAGVIQSPRHLIKEKRETATLKCYPIPRHDTVYWYQQGPGQDPQFLISFYEKMQSDKGSIPDRFSAQQFSDYHSELNMSSLELGDSALYFCASSTTVLTPSGEQYFGPGTRLTVT.

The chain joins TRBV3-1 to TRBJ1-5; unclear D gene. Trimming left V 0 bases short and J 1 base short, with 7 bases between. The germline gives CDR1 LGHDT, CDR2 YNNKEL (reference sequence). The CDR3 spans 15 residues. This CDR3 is CASSQEVGSNQPQHF. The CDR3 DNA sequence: TGTGCCAGCAGCCAAGAAGTAGGGAGCAATCAGCCCCAGCATTTT.

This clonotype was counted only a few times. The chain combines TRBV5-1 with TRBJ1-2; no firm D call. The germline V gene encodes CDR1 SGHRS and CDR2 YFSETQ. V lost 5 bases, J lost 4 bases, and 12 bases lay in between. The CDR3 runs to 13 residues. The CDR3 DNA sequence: TGCGCCAGCAGGGATGATTTTGGCTATGGCTACACCTTC. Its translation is CASRDDFGYGYTF. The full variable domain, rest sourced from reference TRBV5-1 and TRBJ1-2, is KAGVTQTPRYLIKTRGQQVTLSCSPISGHRSVSWYQQTPGQGLQFLFEYFSETQRNKGNFPGRFSGRQFSNSRSEMNVSTLELGDSALYLCASRDDFGYGYTFGSGTRLTVV.

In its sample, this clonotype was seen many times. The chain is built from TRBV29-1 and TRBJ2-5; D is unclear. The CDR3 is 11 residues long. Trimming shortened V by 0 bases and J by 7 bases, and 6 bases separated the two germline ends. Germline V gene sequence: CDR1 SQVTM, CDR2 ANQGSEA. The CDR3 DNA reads TGCAGCGTTGAAGAGCGCCGGACCCAGTACTTC. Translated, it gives CSVEERRTQYF.

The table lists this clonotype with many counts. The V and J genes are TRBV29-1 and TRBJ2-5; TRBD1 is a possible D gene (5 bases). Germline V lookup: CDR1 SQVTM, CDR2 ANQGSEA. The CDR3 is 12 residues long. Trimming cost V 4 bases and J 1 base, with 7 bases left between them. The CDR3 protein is CSVGQSQETQYF. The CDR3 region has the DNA TGCAGCGTTGGACAGTCCCAAGAGACCCAGTACTTC. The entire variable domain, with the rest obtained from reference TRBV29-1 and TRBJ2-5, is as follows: SAVISQKPSRDICQRGTSLTIQCQVDSQVTMMFWYRQQPGQSLTLIATANQGSEATYESGFVIDKFPISRPNLTFSTLTVSNMSPEDSSIYLCSVGQSQETQYFGPGTRLLVL.

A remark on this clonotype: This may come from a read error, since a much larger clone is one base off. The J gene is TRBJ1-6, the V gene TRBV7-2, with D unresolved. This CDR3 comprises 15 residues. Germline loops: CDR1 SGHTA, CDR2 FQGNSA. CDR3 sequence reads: CASSPSGNINLPLHF. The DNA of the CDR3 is TGTGCCAGCAGCCCCTCCGGGAACATCAATTTACCCCTCCACTTT.

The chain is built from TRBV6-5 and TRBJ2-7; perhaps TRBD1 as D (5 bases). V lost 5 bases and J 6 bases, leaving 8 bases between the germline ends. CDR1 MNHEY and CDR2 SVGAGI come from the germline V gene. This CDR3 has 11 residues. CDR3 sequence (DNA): TGTGCCAGCAGTAAAGGGGTCGAGCAGTACTTC. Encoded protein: CASSKGVEQYF.